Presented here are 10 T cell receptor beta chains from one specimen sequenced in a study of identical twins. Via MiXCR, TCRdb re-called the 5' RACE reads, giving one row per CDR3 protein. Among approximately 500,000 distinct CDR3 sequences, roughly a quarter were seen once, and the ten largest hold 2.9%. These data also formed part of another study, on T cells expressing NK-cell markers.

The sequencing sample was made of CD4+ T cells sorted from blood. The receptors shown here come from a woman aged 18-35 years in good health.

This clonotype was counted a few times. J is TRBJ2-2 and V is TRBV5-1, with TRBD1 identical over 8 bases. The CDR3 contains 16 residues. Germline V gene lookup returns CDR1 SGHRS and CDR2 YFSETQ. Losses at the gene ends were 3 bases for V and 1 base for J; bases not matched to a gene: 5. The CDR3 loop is CASSWADRGNTGELFF. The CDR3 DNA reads TGCGCCAGCAGCTGGGCCGACAGGGGGAACACCGGGGAGCTGTTTTTT.

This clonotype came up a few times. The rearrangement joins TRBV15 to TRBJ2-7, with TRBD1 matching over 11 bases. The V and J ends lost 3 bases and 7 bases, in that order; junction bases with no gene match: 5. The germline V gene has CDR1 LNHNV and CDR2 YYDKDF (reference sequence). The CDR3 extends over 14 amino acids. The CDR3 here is CATSRDRGPREQYF. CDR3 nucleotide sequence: TGTGCCACCAGCAGGGACAGGGGGCCCAGGGAGCAGTACTTC.

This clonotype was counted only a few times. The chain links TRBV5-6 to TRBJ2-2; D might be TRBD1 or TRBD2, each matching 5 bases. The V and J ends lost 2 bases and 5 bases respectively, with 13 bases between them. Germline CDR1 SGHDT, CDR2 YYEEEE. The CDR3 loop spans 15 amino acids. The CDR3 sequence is CASSLGDRWTGELFF. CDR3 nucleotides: TGTGCCAGCAGCTTAGGGGACCGTTGGACCGGGGAGCTGTTTTTT.

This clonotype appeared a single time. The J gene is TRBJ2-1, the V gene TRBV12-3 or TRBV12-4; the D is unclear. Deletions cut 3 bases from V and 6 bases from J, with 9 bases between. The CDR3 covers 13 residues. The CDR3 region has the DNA TGTGCCAGCAGTTTGCGGCACCTCAATGAGCAGTTCTTC. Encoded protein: CASSLRHLNEQFF.

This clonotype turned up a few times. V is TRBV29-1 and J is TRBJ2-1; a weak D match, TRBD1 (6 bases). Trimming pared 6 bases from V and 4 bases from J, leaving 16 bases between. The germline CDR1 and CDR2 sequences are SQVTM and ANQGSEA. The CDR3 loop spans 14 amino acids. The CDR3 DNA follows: TGCAGCGTGGTCAGGGACATCGGATACAATGAGCAGTTCTTC. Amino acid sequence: CSVVRDIGYNEQFF.

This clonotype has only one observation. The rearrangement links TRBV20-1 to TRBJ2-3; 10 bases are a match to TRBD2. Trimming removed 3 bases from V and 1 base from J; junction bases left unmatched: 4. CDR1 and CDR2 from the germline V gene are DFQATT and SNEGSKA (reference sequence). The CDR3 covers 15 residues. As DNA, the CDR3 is TGCAGTGCTAGCCCCGGGACTAGCGGCACAGATACGCAGTATTTT. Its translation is CSASPGTSGTDTQYF.

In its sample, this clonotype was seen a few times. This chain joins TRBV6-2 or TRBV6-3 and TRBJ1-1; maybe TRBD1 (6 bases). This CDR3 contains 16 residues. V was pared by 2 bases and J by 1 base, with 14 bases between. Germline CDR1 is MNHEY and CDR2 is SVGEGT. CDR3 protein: CASSYPSGAGNTEAFF. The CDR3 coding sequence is TGTGCCAGCAGTTACCCCTCAGGGGCTGGGAACACTGAAGCTTTCTTT.

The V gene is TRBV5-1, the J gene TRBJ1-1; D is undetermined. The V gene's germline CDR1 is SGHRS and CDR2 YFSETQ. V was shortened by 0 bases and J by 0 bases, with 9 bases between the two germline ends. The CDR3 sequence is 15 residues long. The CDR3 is CASSLGQAMNTEAFF. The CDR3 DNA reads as TGCGCCAGCAGCTTGGGCCAGGCAATGAACACTGAAGCTTTCTTT.

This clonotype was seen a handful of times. The CDR3 region is CATSRGTERRTEAFF. CDR3 DNA sequence: TGTGCCACCAGCAGAGGGACAGAAAGAAGAACTGAAGCTTTCTTT. This chain uses TRBV15 with TRBJ1-1; D is perhaps TRBD1 (6 bases). This CDR3 region has 15 residues. Trimming stripped 1 base from V and 5 bases from J, with 14 bases between. CDR1 and CDR2 from the germline V gene are LNHNV and YYDKDF (reference sequence).

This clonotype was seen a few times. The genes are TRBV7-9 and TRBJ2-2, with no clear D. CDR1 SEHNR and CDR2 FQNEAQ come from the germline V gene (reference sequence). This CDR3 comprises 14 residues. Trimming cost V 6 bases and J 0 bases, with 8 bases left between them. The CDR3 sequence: CASSSSSNTGELFF. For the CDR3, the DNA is TGTGCCAGCAGTTCATCTTCGAACACCGGGGAGCTGTTTTTT.